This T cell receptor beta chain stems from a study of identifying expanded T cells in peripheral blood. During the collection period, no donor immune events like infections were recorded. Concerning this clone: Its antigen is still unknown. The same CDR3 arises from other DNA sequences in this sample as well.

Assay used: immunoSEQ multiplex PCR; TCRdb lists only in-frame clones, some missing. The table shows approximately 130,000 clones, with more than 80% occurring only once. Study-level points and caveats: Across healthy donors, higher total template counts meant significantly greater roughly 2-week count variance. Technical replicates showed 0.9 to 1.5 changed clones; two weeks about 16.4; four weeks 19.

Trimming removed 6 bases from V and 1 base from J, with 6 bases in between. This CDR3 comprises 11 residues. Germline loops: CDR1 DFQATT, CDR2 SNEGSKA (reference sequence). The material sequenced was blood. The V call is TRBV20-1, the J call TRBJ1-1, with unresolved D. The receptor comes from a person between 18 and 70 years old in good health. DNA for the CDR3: TGCAGTGCCAGAAGGAACACTGAAGCTTTCTTT. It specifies CSARRNTEAFF.